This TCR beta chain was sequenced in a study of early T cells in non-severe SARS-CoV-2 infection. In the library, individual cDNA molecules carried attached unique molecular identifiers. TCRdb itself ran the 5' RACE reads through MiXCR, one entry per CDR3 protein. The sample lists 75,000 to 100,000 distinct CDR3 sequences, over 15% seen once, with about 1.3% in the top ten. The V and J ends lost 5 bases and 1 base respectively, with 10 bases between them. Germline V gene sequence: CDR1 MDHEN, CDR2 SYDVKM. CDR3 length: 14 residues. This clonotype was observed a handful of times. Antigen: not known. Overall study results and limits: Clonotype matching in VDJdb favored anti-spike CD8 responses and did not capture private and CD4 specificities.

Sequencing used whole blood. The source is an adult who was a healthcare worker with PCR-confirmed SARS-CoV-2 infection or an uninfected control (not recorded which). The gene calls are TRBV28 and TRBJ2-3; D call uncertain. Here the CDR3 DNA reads TGTGCCAGCAGTCCGAGGTGGCGCACAGATACGCAGTATTTT. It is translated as CASSPRWRTDTQYF.